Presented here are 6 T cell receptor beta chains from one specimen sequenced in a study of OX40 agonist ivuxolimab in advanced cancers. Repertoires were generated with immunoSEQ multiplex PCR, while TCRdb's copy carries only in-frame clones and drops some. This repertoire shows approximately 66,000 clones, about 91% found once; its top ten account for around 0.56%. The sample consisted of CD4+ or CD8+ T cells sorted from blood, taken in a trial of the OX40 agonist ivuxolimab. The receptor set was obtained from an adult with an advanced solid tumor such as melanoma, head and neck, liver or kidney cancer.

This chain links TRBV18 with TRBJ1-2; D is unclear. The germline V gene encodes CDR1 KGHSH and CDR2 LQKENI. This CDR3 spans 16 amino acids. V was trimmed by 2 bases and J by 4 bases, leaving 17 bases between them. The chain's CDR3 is CASSPFSGPDIYGYTF. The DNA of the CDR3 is TGTGCCAGCTCACCATTCTCCGGGCCAGACATCTATGGCTACACCTTC.

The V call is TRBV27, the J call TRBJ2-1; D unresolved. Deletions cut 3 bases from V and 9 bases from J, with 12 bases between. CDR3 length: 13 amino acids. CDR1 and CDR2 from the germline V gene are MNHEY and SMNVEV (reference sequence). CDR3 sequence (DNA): TGTGCCAGCAGTTTCCCGGGTATTGCTGAGCAGTTCTTC. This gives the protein CASSFPGIAEQFF.

DNA of the CDR3: TGTGCCAGCAGTCCTGGACGATACCGGGAGACCCAGTACTTC. It codes for CASSPGRYRETQYF. The chain uses TRBV27 and TRBJ2-5; D not certain. This CDR3 spans 14 amino acids. The ends were cut back, 5 bases at V and 5 bases at J, with 15 bases in the middle. In germline, CDR1 is MNHEY, CDR2 SMNVEV (reference sequence).

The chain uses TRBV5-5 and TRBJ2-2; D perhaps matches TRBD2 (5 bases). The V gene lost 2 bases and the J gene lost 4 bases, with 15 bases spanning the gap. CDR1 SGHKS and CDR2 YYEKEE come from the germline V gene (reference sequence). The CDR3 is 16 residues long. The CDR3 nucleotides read TGTGCCAGCAGCTTTTACGTCGGACTTCGCACCGGGGAGCTGTTTTTT. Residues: CASSFYVGLRTGELFF.

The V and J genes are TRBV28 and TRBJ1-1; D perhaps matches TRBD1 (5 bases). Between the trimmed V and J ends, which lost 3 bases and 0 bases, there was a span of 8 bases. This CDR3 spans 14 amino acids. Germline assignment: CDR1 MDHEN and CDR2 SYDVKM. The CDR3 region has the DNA TGTGCCAGCAGTTTGCCAGGGATGAACACTGAAGCTTTCTTT. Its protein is CASSLPGMNTEAFF.

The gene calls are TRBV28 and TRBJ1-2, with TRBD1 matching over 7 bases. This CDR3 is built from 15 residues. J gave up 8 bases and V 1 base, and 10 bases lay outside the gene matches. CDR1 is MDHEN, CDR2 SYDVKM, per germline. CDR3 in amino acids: CASSLSQVTGHGYTF. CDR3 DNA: TGTGCCAGCAGTTTATCCCAGGTGACAGGGCACGGCTACACCTTC.